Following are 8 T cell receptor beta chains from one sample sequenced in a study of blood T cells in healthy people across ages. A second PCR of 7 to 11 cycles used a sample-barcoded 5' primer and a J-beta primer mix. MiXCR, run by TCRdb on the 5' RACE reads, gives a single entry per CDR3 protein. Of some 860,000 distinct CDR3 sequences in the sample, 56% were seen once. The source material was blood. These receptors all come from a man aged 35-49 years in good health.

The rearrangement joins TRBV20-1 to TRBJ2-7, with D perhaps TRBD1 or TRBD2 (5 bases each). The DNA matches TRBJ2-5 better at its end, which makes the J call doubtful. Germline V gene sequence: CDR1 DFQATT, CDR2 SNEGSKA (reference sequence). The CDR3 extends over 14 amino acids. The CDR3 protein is CSARDLGERETQYF. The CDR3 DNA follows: TGCAGTGCTAGAGATTTAGGGGAGAGGGAGACCCAGTACTTC.

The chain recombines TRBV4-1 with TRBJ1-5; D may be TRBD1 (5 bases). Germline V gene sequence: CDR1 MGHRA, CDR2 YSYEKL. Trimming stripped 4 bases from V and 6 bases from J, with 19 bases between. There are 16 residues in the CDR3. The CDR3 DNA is TGCGCCAGCAGCCCTCCCGCGGCAGGGCCGATTCAGCCCCAGCATTTT. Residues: CASSPPAAGPIQPQHF.

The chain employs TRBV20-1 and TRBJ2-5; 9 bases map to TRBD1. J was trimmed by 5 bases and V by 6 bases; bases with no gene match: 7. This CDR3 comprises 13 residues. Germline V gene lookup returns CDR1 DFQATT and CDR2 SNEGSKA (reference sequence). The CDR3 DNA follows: TGCAGTGCCCCAAACAGGGGGCTGGAGACCCAGTACTTC. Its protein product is CSAPNRGLETQYF.

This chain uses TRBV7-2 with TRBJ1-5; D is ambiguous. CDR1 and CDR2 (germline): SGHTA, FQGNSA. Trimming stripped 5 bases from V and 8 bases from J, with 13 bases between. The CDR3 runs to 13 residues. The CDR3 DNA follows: TGTGCCAGCAGCCCCTGGATCCGGGAGCCCCAGCATTTT. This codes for CASSPWIREPQHF.

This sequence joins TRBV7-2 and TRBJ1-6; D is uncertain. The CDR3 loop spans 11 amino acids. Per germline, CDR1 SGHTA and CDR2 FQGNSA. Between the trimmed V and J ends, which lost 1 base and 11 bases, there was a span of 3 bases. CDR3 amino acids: CASSLDPPLHF. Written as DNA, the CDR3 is TGTGCCAGCAGCTTAGATCCACCCCTCCACTTT.

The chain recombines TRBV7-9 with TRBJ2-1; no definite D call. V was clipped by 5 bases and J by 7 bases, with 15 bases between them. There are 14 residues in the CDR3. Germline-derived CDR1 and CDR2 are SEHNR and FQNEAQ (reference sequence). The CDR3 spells CASSLREHVNEQFF. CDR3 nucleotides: TGTGCCAGCAGCCTCAGAGAACACGTTAATGAGCAGTTCTTC.

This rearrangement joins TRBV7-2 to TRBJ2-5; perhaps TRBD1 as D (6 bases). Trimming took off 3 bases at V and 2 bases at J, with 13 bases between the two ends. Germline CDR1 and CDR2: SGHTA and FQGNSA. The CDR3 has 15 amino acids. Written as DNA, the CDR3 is TGTGCCAGCAGCTTGCGCACAGGGATACAAGAGACCCAGTACTTC. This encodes CASSLRTGIQETQYF.

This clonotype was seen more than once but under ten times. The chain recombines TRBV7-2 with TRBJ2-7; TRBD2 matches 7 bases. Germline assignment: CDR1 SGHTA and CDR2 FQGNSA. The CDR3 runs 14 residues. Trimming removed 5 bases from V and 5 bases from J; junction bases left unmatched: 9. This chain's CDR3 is CASSPGAGRDEQYF. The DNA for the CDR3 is TGTGCCAGCAGCCCTGGAGCGGGGCGAGACGAGCAGTACTTC.